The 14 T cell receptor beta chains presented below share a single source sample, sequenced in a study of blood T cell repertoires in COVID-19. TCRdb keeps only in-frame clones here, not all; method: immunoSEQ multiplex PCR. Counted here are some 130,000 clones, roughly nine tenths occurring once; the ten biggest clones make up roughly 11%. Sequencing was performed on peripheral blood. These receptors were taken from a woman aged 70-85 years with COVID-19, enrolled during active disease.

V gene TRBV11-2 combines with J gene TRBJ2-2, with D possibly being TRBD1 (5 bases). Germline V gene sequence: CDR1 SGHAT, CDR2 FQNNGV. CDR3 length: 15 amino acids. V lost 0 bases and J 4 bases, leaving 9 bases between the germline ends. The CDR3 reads CASSLDRTFTGELFF. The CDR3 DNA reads TGTGCCAGCAGCTTAGATCGGACATTCACCGGGGAGCTGTTTTTT.

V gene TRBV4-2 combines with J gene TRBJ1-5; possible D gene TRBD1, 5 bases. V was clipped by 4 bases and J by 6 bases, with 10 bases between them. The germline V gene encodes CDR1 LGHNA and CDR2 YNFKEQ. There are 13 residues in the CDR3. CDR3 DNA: TGTGCCAGCAGCCCCAGGGTTACTCAGCCCCAGCATTTT. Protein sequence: CASSPRVTQPQHF.

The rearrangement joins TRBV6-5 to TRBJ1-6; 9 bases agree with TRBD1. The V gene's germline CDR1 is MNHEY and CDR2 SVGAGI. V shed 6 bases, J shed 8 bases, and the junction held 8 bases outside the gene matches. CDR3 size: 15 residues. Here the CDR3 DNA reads TGTGCCAGCAGGACGGACAGGGGCACTTATTCACCCCTCCACTTT. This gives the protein CASRTDRGTYSPLHF.

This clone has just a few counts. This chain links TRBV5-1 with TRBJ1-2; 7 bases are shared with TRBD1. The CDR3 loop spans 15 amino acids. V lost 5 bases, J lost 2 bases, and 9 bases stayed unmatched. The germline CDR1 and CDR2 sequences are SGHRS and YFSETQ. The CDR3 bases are TGCGCCAGCAGACCTGAGTTACAGGGGAACTATGGCTACACCTTC. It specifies CASRPELQGNYGYTF. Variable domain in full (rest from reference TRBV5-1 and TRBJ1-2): KAGVTQTPRYLIKTRGQQVTLSCSPISGHRSVSWYQQTPGQGLQFLFEYFSETQRNKGNFPGRFSGRQFSNSRSEMNVSTLELGDSALYLCASRPELQGNYGYTFGSGTRLTVV.

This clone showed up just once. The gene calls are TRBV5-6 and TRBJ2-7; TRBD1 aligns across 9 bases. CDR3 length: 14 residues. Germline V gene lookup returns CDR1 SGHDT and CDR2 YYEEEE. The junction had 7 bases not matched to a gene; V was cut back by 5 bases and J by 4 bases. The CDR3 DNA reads TGTGCCAGCAGGGACGGGACAGGGATATACGAGCAGTACTTC. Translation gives CASRDGTGIYEQYF.

The CDR3: CASSLAGGQGDTQYF. CDR3 bases: TGTGCCAGCAGCTTAGCAGGGGGCCAGGGAGATACGCAGTATTTT. The genes are TRBV7-9 and TRBJ2-3, with 7 positions matching TRBD1. The CDR3 covers 15 residues. After removal of 0 bases from V and 5 bases from J, the junction contained 5 bases not matched to a gene. Germline V gene lookup returns CDR1 SEHNR and CDR2 FQNEAQ (reference sequence).

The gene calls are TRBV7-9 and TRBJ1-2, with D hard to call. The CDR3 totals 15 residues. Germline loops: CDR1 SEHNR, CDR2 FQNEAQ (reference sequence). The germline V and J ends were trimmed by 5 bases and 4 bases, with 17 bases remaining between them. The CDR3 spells CASSPDRGGSYGYTF. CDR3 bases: TGTGCCAGCAGCCCCGACCGGGGAGGGAGCTATGGCTACACCTTC.

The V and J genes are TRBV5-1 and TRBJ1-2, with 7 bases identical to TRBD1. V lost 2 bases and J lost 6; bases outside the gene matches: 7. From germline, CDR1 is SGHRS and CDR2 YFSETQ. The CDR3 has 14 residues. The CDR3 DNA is TGCGCCAGCAGCTTAGAAACAGGGGTCGATGGCTACACCTTC. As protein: CASSLETGVDGYTF.

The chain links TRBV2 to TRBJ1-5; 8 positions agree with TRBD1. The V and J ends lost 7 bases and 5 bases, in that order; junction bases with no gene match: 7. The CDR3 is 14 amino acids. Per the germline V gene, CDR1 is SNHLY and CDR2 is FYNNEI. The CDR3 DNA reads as TGTGCCAGCAAGAAGGACAGGGACGATCAGCCCCAGCATTTT. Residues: CASKKDRDDQPQHF.

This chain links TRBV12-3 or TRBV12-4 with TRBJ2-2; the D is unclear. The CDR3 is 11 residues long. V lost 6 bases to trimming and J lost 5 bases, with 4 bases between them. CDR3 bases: TGTGCCAGCAGCAGGACCGGGGAGCTGTTTTTT. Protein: CASSRTGELFF.

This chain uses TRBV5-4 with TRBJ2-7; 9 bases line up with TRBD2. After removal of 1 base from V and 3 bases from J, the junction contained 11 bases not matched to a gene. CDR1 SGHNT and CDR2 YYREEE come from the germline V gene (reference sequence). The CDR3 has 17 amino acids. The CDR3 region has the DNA TGTGCCAGCAGCTTGAGGGGGACTAGCAGGTCCCACTACGAGCAGTACTTC. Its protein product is CASSLRGTSRSHYEQYF.

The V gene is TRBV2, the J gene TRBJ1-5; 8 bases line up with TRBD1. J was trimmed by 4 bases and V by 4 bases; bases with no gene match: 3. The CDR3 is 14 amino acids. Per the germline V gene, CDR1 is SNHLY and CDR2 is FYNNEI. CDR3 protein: CASSVGQGNQPQHF. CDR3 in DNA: TGTGCCAGCAGTGTTGGACAGGGTAATCAGCCCCAGCATTTT.

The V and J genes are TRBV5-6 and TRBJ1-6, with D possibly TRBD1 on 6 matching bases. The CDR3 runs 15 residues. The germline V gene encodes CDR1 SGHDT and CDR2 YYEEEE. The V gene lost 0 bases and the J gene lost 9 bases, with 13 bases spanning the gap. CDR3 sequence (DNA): TGTGCCAGCAGCTTGGTGCGGGGGCAAGGTTCACCCCTCCACTTT. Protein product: CASSLVRGQGSPLHF.

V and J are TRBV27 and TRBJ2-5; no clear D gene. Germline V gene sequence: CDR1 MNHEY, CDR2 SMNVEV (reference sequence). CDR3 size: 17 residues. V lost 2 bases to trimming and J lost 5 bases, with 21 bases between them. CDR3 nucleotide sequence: TGTGCCAGCAGTTTACGTTTTTCATTACCCCTGCAGGAGACCCAGTACTTC. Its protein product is CASSLRFSLPLQETQYF.